The present T cell receptor beta chain was sequenced within a study of radiotherapy plus CTLA-4 blockade in lung cancer. Study results and limitations: The best prediction of response reportedly came from early blood T cell clone dynamics, with interferon-beta.

Measured with immunoSEQ multiplex PCR; TCRdb has only the in-frame clones, and not every one. The table includes around 99,000 clones, 88% detected once. With respect to this clone: Its specificity is unknown.

This CDR3 is 13 amino acids long. Trimming removed 1 base at V and 4 bases at J, with 8 bases between. Germline V gene data show CDR1 as LGHNA and CDR2 as YNFKEQ. The receptor comes from a human donor with non-small cell lung cancer that progressed on radiotherapy plus ipilimumab. The chain recombines TRBV4-2 with TRBJ2-7; no firm D call. The material was peripheral blood, obtained from a patient treated with radiotherapy plus ipilimumab. The CDR3 nucleotides are TGTGCCAGCAGCCAAGTCTTCGGGTACGAGCAGTACTTC. Translation gives CASSQVFGYEQYF.